The entry below describes one T cell receptor (beta chain). V shed 0 bases and J 2 bases; nucleotides not matched to a gene: 7. CDR1 is SGDLS and CDR2 is YYNGEE in the germline V gene. The CDR3 runs 16 residues. The sample belongs to a study of cytomegalovirus exposure and HLA in healthy donors. Use of 60 Vbeta and 13 Jbeta primers characterized the PCR. The protocol was immunoSEQ multiplex PCR, while the TCRdb copy is restricted to in-frame clones and leaves out a portion. The table includes around 150,000 clones, about two thirds detected once. This receptor was obtained from a man aged 55 to 70 in good health and CMV-seronegative. The chain combines TRBV9 with TRBJ1-2, with 7 bases matching TRBD1. The material sequenced was PBMCs. CDR3 residues: CASSVDPATGNYGYTF. CDR3 in DNA: TGTGCCAGCAGCGTAGACCCCGCGACAGGGAACTATGGCTACACCTTC.